Listed here are 9 T cell receptor beta chains from one sample, sequenced in a study of blood T cells in healthy people across ages. Next came a second PCR, run for about 7 to 12 cycles, which used a sample-barcoded 5' primer along with a J-beta primer mix. In TCRdb, the 5' RACE reads were re-called with MiXCR into one record per CDR3 protein. The sample includes about 1.5 million distinct CDR3 sequences, 42% of them seen just once. Sequenced: blood. These receptors were taken from a young woman in good health.

V usage is TRBV9 and J usage is TRBJ2-1, with 7 bases identical to TRBD2. The CDR3 runs 16 residues. Germline lookup yields CDR1 SGDLS and CDR2 YYNGEE. The ends lost 4 bases at V and 8 bases at J; junction bases unmatched: 15. CDR3 bases: TGTGCCAGCAGCCCCTTGGCGAGCGGGGTTGTGTATGAGCAGTTCTTC. Translating it yields CASSPLASGVVYEQFF.

V gene TRBV6-6 combines with J gene TRBJ2-7; TRBD2 matches at 7 bases. CDR1 is MNHNY and CDR2 is SVGAGI in the germline V gene (reference sequence). V shed 2 bases and J 5 bases; nucleotides not matched to a gene: 15. The CDR3 contains 17 residues. The CDR3, as DNA: TGTGCCAGCAGTTACGGTCCGGTGGGCGGGAGAGGCGACGAGCAGTACTTC. It is translated as CASSYGPVGGRGDEQYF.

The chain is built from TRBV24-1 and TRBJ2-5; D not certain. The germline CDR1 and CDR2 sequences are KGHDR and SFDVKD. This CDR3 comprises 12 residues. V was shortened by 4 bases and J by 2 bases, with 4 bases between the two germline ends. CDR3 nucleotides: TGTGCCACCAGTGACCAACAAGAGACCCAGTACTTC. This translates into CATSDQQETQYF.

This clonotype has a handful of counts. The chain joins TRBV10-1 to TRBJ2-1; the D is unclear. Between the trimmed V and J ends, which lost 0 bases and 6 bases, there was a span of 9 bases. This CDR3 spans 14 amino acids. Looked up from germline, CDR1 is WNHNN and CDR2 is SYGVQD (reference sequence). The DNA for the CDR3 is TGCGCCAGCAGTGAGTCTATAGTTCCCAATGAGCAGTTCTTC. This encodes CASSESIVPNEQFF.

The V call is TRBV4-3, the J call TRBJ2-1, with D maybe TRBD2 (5 bases). The CDR3 runs 14 residues. Germline values: CDR1 LGHNA, CDR2 YSLEER. Deletions cut 0 bases from V and 8 bases from J, with 11 bases between. For the CDR3, the DNA is TGCGCCAGCAGCCAAGACCGGGATGTCGATGAGCAGTTCTTC. As protein: CASSQDRDVDEQFF.

This clonotype was seen just once. This chain uses TRBV25-1 with TRBJ2-5; weak D call: TRBD2 (5 bases). This CDR3 spans 13 amino acids. Looked up from germline, CDR1 is MGHDK and CDR2 is SYGVNS. V dropped 6 bases and J dropped 11 bases, with 19 bases sitting between them. Here the CDR3 DNA reads TGTGCCAGCAGCCAAGATTCTAGCCAGGAGCAGTACTTC. This encodes CASSQDSSQEQYF.

This clonotype has more than one count but fewer than ten. The rearrangement links TRBV7-6 to TRBJ1-1; 9 bases fit TRBD1. V lost 5 bases to trimming and J lost 4 bases; unmatched junction nucleotides: 5. The CDR3 is made up of 14 amino acids. The germline V gene has CDR1 SGHVS and CDR2 FNYEAQ. The CDR3, as DNA: TGTGCCAGCAGCCCAGGGACAGGGTTCACTGAAGCTTTCTTT. Its translation: CASSPGTGFTEAFF.

This clonotype was seen a few times. V is TRBV27 and J is TRBJ2-1; 7 nucleotides match TRBD2. Germline lookup yields CDR1 MNHEY and CDR2 SMNVEV (reference sequence). There are 16 residues in the CDR3. The V gene end was trimmed by 4 bases and the J gene end by 3 bases; junction bases not matched to a gene: 9. CDR3 sequence reads: CASSWASGDYYNEQFF. CDR3 sequence (DNA): TGTGCCAGCAGTTGGGCCAGCGGGGACTACTACAATGAGCAGTTCTTC.

This chain joins TRBV15 and TRBJ2-3; TRBD1 agrees at 7 bases. Germline CDR1 and CDR2: LNHNV and YYDKDF (reference sequence). V was pared by 0 bases and J by 5 bases, with 5 bases of the junction left unmatched. The CDR3 has 15 residues. The CDR3 is CATSRDGQAVDTQYF. CDR3 DNA sequence: TGTGCCACCAGCAGAGACGGACAGGCGGTAGATACGCAGTATTTT.